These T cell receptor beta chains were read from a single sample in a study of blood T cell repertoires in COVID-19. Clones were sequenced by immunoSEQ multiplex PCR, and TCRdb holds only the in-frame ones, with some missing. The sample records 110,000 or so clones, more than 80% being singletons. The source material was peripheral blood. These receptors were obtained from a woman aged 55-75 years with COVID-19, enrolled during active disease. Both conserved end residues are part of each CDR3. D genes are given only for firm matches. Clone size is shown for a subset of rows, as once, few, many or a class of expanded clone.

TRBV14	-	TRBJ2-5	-	CASSQKGVEAYQETQYF	TGTGCCAGCAGCCAGAAGGGCGTGGAGGCGTACCAAGAGACCCAGTACTTC
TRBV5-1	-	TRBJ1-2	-	CASRIGGNYGYTF	TGCGCCAGCAGAATAGGGGGTAACTATGGCTACACCTTC
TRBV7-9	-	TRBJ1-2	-	CASSLEEGQTF	TGTGCCAGCAGCTTGGAAGAGGGCCAGACCTTC
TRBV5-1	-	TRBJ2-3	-	CASSNHGWTENTDTQYF	TGCGCCAGCAGCAACCACGGGTGGACAGAAAACACAGATACGCAGTATTTT
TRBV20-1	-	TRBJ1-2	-	CSAGGFYGYTF	TGCAGTGCGGGGGGGTTCTATGGCTACACCTTC
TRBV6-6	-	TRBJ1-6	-	CASSTILQGDNSPLHF	TGTGCCAGCAGCACAATCTTACAGGGCGACAATTCACCCCTCCACTTT
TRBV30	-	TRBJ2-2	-	CAWSTVGDGELFF	TGTGCCTGGAGCACAGTAGGTGACGGGGAGCTGTTTTTT
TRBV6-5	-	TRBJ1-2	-	CANQGGLNYGYTF	TGTGCCAACCAAGGAGGTCTAAACTATGGCTACACCTTC
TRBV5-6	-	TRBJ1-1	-	CASSFSGVGTEAFF	TGTGCCAGCAGCTTCTCGGGGGTTGGAACTGAAGCTTTCTTT
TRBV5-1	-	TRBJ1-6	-	CASSRLQAEAGVALHF	TGCGCCAGCAGCCGTCTGCAAGCGGAGGCCGGGGTAGCCCTCCACTTT
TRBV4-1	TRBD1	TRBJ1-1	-	CASSRGDRGVDTEAFF	TGCGCCAGCAGCCGAGGGGACAGGGGTGTGGACACTGAAGCTTTCTTT
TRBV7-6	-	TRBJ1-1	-	CASSLGSAGMSGMNTEAFF	TGTGCCAGCAGCTTAGGGAGTGCAGGGATGAGTGGAATGAACACTGAAGCTTTCTTT
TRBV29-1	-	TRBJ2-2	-	CSVDMGNTGELFF	TGCAGCGTTGACATGGGCAACACCGGGGAGCTGTTTTTT
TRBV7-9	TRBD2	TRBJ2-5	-	CASSRLAGGETQYF	TGTGCCAGCAGCCGTCTTGCGGGGGGAGAGACCCAGTACTTC
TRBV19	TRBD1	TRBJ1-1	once	CASSRTGVDTEAFF	TGTGCCAGTAGTCGGACAGGGGTGGACACTGAAGCTTTCTTT
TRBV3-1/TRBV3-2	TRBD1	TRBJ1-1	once	CASSSGQGGTEAFF	TGTGCCAGCAGCTCGGGACAGGGAGGCACTGAAGCTTTCTTT
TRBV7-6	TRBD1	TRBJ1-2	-	CASSPTGGSYYGYTF	TGTGCCAGCAGCCCCACAGGGGGATCTTACTATGGCTACACCTTC
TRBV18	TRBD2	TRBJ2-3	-	CASSPGLAGGHATDTQYF	TGTGCCAGCTCCCCCGGACTAGCGGGGGGCCATGCCACAGATACGCAGTATTTT
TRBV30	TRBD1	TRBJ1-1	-	CAWSDGQGGTEAFF	TGTGCCTGGAGCGATGGACAGGGCGGGACTGAAGCTTTCTTT